This T cell receptor (beta chain) originates from a study of T cell responses to AZD1222 COVID-19 vaccine. With respect to this clone: Its antigen is currently unknown.

Germline V gene lookup returns CDR1 MDHEN and CDR2 SYDVKM. This CDR3 has 14 amino acids. V lost 3 bases and J lost 9, with 15 bases in between. General study results and limits: Across spike, vaccine-associated CD4 TCRs were found, dominant at 160-218 and 743-854.

This table comes from immunoSEQ multiplex PCR, and its TCRdb copy is limited to in-frame clones, with some not included. This sample has 200,000 or so clones, with about 87% found just once. This TCR was sampled from an adult in good health. Sequences were derived from peripheral blood, sampled on day 0 of MenACWY control vaccination. The chain has TRBV28 and TRBJ2-1, with TRBD1 as a possible D gene (5 bases). The CDR3 here is CASSFAWGRGEQFF. CDR3 nucleotide sequence: TGTGCCAGCAGTTTCGCGTGGGGTAGGGGTGAGCAGTTCTTC.